This TCR beta chain came from a study of low-dose radiotherapy and immunotherapy resistance in tumors. In the study overall: 1 Gy per fraction was delivered to Cohort 2 every two weeks, for 13 Gy total over 26 weeks. The authors gave intravenous cyclophosphamide 200 mg/m2 every two weeks, one day before radiation and immunotherapy. Every six weeks patients received intravenous ipilimumab 1 mg/kg, and every two weeks they received intravenous nivolumab 240 mg.

V was trimmed by 3 bases and J by 2 bases, leaving 14 bases between them. The CDR3 has 15 amino acids. Germline assignment: CDR1 LNHDA and CDR2 SQIVND (reference sequence). This clonotype was detected ten times or more. Gene-specific TRAV and TRBV primers were used for first-strand cDNA, covering alpha and beta chains. An approximately 19-cycle PCR with a constant-region primer and V-primer adapter amplified TCRs. Via MiXCR, TCRdb re-called the reads, giving one row per CDR3 protein. The repertoire holds around 80,000 distinct CDR3 sequences, with 15% to 20% as singletons. As to time point: after trial treatment. Treatment meaning: LDRT plus nivolumab, ipilimumab, low-dose cyclophosphamide and aspirin (RACIN trial).

The origin of this receptor is a male donor with prostate cancer. This material consisted of PBMCs, taken after low-dose radiotherapy plus immunotherapy. V is TRBV19 and J is TRBJ2-7; D possibly corresponds to TRBD2 (5 bases). The CDR3 sequence: CASSIFPSRTYEQYF. CDR3 DNA sequence: TGTGCCAGTAGTATCTTTCCTAGCAGAACCTACGAGCAGTACTTC.